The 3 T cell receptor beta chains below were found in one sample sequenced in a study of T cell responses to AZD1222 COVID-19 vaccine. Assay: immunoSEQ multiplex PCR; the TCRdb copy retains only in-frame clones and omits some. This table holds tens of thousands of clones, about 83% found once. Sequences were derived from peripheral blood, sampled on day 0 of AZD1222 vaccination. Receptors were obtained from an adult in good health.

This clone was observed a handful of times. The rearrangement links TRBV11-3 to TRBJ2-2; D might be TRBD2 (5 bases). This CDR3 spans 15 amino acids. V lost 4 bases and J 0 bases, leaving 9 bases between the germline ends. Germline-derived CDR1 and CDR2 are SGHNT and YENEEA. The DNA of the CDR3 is TGTGCCAGCAGCTCACTAGAGACGAACACCGGGGAGCTGTTTTTT. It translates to CASSSLETNTGELFF.

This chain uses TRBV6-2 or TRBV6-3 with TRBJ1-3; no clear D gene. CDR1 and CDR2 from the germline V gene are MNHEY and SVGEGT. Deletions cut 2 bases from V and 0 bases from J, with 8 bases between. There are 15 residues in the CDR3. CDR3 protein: CASSYGRSSGNTIYF. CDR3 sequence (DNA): TGTGCCAGCAGTTACGGCCGGAGCTCTGGAAACACCATATATTTT.

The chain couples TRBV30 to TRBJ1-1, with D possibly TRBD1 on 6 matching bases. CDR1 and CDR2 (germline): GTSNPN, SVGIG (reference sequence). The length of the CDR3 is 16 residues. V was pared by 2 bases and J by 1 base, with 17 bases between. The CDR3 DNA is TGTGCCTGGAGTATATTAGGGGGACACCCGAACACTGAAGCTTTCTTT. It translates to CAWSILGGHPNTEAFF.